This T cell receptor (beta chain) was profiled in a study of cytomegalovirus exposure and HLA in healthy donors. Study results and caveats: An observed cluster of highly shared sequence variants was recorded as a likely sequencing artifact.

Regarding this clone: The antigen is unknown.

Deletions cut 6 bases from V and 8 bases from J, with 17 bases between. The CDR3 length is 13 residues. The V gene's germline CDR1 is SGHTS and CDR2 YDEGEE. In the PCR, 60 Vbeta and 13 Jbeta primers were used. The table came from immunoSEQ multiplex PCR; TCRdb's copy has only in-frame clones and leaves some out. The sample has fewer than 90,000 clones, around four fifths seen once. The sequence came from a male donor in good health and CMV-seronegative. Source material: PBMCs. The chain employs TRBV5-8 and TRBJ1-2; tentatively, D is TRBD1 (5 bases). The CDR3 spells CASTRRGFGGYTF. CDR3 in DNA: TGTGCCAGCACCCGTCGGGGGTTCGGCGGCTACACCTTC.